This T cell receptor (beta chain) was sequenced during a study of blood T cell repertoires in COVID-19. Study-wide context: The United States, Italy and Spain supplied acute and convalescent COVID-19 samples. PBMCs, B-cell-depleted T cells, or T cells were the source of the cDNA or gDNA that made up the material.

The CDR3 contains 20 residues. Trimming took 2 bases from V and 0 from J, leaving 25 bases between them. Germline V gives CDR1 GTSNPN, CDR2 SVGIG (reference sequence). In the source study's methods: It was from reference gene primer amplification that nucleated cell counts were estimated. Libraries were prepared by immunoSEQ multiplex PCR; TCRdb keeps only in-frame clonotypes and omits some of them. V and J calls and clone size are those listed in that table; D and trimming were worked out from the DNA. The sample yields about 360,000 clones, around 82% seen once. The sample comprised peripheral blood. This TCR was sampled from a man between 25 and 39 years old with active or convalescent COVID-19. The genes are TRBV30 and TRBJ1-4; D may be TRBD1 (6 bases). The CDR3 region is CAWSPLYRDISLSTNEKLFF. CDR3 in DNA: TGTGCCTGGAGTCCTCTCTACCGGGACATAAGTCTCTCAACTAATGAAAAACTGTTTTTT. The full variable domain, its missing parts supplied by reference TRBV30 and TRBJ1-4, is SQTIHQWPATLVQPVGSPLSLECTVEGTSNPNLYWYRQAAGRGLQLLFYSVGIGQISSEVPQNLSASRPQDRQFILSSKKLLLSDSGFYLCAWSPLYRDISLSTNEKLFFGSGTQLSVL.